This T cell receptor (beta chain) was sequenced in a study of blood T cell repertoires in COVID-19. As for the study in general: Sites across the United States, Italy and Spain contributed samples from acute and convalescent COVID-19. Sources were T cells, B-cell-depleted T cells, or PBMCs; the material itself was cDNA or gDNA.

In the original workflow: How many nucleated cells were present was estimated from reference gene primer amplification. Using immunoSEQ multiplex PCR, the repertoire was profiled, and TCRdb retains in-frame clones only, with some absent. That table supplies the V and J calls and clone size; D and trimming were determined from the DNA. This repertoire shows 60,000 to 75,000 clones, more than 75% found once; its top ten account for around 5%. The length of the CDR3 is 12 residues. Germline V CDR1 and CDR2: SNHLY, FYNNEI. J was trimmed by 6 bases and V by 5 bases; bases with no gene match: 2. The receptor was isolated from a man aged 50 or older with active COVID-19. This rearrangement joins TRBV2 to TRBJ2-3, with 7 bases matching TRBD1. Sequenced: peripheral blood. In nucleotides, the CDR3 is TGTGCCAGCAGTCTACAGGGGGATACGCAGTATTTT. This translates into CASSLQGDTQYF. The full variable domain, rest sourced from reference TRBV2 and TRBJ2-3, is EPEVTQTPSHQVTQMGQEVILRCVPISNHLYFYWYRQILGQKVEFLVSFYNNEISEKSEIFDDQFSVERPDGSNFTLKIRSTKLEDSAMYFCASSLQGDTQYFGPGTRLTVL.